Included here is one T cell receptor (beta chain) sequence, with context. This clonotype appeared a few times. No cognate antigen has been identified for it. Base quality data are lacking; no much larger clone is found one base away. This was a case-control study nested in a cohort of healthcare workers in London, UK, who had nasopharyngeal swab PCR tests and blood samples taken every week. Healthcare workers were enrolled in the week of the UK lockdown, from 23 to 31 March 2020, and were followed every week for up to roughly 15 weeks. The data stem from a study of early T cells in non-severe SARS-CoV-2 infection (dated by TCRdb to the early 2020s). Describing the broader study: Because TCR sequencing relied on bulk RNA taken from unsorted whole blood, pairing of alpha and beta chains was not possible. Here is what the overall study found, with its caveats: VDJdb matching was skewed toward anti-spike CD8 responses and likely underestimated virus-specific expansions, missing private and CD4 specificities.

The library was produced with 5' RACE. The listed sequencing device is NextSeq 500. The TCR library protocol attached unique molecular identifiers to individual cDNA molecules to correct for sequencing error and PCR bias. Sequencing covered both TCR alpha and beta chains, and within each sample the abundances of alpha and beta sequences were tightly co-correlated. The paper's processing steps were these. Decombinator V4 was used to annotate the V gene, J gene and CDR3 of the TCR sequences. Expanded TCRs were defined as changing significantly between any two time points under a Poisson model with p below 0.0001. TCR abundances were normalised to the total number of TCRs sequenced per sample and were expressed as counts per million. MAIT TCRs were defined by TRAV1-2 paired with TRAJ12, TRAJ20 or TRAJ33, and iNKT TCRs by TRAV10 paired with TRAJ18. VDJdb, accessed 1 November 2021, was searched for CMV, EBV and SARS-CoV-2 annotated TCRs, excluding TCRs annotated for multiple antigens. TCRdb took the public reads, trimmed them with fastp at Q25, ran MiXCR for clone calling and kept in-frame beta chains. Rows are unified per CDR3 protein, each entry keeping the most common DNA and genes. The V and J calls follow TCRdb's processing rather than the paper's. Here the sample has tens of thousands of distinct CDR3 sequences; around 10% occur a single time. The ten largest clones add up to under 4.5% of the sample.

CDR1 SGHNT and CDR2 YYREEE were looked up in the germline V gene (reference sequence). CDR3 length: 13 amino acids, cysteine to phenylalanine. Just CDR3 DNA is preserved here, 39 bases in frame from base 1. V is reduced by 2 bases and J by 5 bases, leaving a spacing of 10 bases between them. Here the sequenced sample was whole blood, taken at baseline. The rearranged chain carries TRBV5-4 and TRBJ1-1; the D gene lacks a confident call. This TCR was recovered from an adult who was a healthcare worker with PCR-confirmed SARS-CoV-2 infection or an uninfected control (not recorded which). The nucleotide sequence reads TGTGCCAGCAGCTTAGAAGGTATGACTGAAGCTTTCTTT. It codes for CASSLEGMTEAFF.